This TCR beta chain is from a study of shared clonotypes between healthy human individuals. The overall study: Three CD4 naive, three CD4 memory, two CD8 naive and one CD8 memory plate were used per donor.

Only in-frame clones appear in the TCRdb table, and some are missing; sequencing was by immunoSEQ multiplex PCR. The table includes approximately 2.1 million clones, 90% to 95% detected once. Whole-study results and caveats: Naive CD4 clonotypes were shared across several donors at 4% to 5%.

The donors were all Caucasian adults (living in Nashville, Tennessee). Points on this clone: Antigen unknown.

The CDR3 is made up of 14 amino acids. Germline V gene sequence: CDR1 MDHEN, CDR2 SYDVKM. Trimming took off 9 bases at V and 0 bases at J, with 12 bases between the two ends. The TCR sequence derives from a man aged 18 to 29 in good health. Some clones in this sample may be carry-over from other donors' samples. Sequenced input: naive CD4+ T cells from PBMCs. As to subset: CD45RA+ positively selected. V is TRBV28 and J is TRBJ1-3; possibly TRBD1 for D (5 bases). CDR3 loop: CASWRDGSGNTIYF. The CDR3 DNA reads as TGTGCCAGTTGGCGGGACGGCTCTGGAAACACCATATATTTT.